The 27 T cell receptor beta chains below come from one sample, sequenced in a study of blood T cell repertoires in COVID-19. TCRdb's copy holds only in-frame clones and misses some; the assay was immunoSEQ multiplex PCR. The table shows 200,000 to 250,000 clones, with around 87% occurring only once. Sequenced: PBMCs or T cells enriched from blood (not recorded which). These receptors originate from a young man who had been exposed to COVID-19.

The chain has TRBV4-1 and TRBJ2-2, with D maybe TRBD2 (5 bases). This CDR3 is built from 17 residues. Germline V lookup: CDR1 MGHRA, CDR2 YSYEKL. V lost 1 base and J lost 6, with 18 bases in between. The CDR3 bases are TGCGCCAGCAGCCAAGGGACTGGACCTCGGAGGTCCGGGGAGCTGTTTTTT. Protein product: CASSQGTGPRRSGELFF.

The chain uses TRBV19 and TRBJ2-5, with a weak D call TRBD2 (6 bases). V dropped 6 bases and J dropped 4 bases, with 15 bases sitting between them. From germline, CDR1 is LNHDA and CDR2 SQIVND (reference sequence). The length of the CDR3 is 14 residues. The CDR3 coding sequence is TGTGCCAGTAGCCGGGACTGGCGGGGAGAGACCCAGTACTTC. Protein product: CASSRDWRGETQYF.

The sample holds one count of this clone. The chain joins TRBV11-2 to TRBJ2-1; D not certain. This CDR3 has 14 amino acids. Germline CDR1 and CDR2: SGHAT and FQNNGV. The V end lost 8 bases, the J end lost 0 bases, and 11 bases lay between the germline ends. In DNA form, the CDR3 reads TGTGCCAGCCCGCTTCGGAGCTCCTACAATGAGCAGTTCTTC. Translated: CASPLRSSYNEQFF.

The chain recombines TRBV19 with TRBJ1-6; D call uncertain. The CDR3 spans 12 residues. Germline V CDR1 and CDR2: LNHDA, SQIVND (reference sequence). The V and J ends lost 0 bases and 14 bases respectively, with 8 bases between them. The CDR3 DNA reads TGTGCCAGTAGTATAGACCGGTTCACCCTCCACTTT. It translates to CASSIDRFTLHF.

This clone was counted only a few times. V and J are TRBV12-5 and TRBJ1-1, with TRBD1 matching 7 bases. J lost 4 bases, V lost 1 base, and 6 bases had no gene match. The germline V gene has CDR1 LGHNT and CDR2 FRNRAP. CDR3 length equals 15 residues. DNA of the CDR3: TGTGCTAGTGGTTTGGCCACAGGGGTTGGCACTGAAGCTTTCTTT. It encodes CASGLATGVGTEAFF. Full variable domain (missing parts from reference TRBV12-5 and TRBJ1-1): DARVTQTPRHKVTEMGQEVTMRCQPILGHNTVFWYRQTMMQGLELLAYFRNRAPLDDSGMPKDRFSAEMPDATLATLKIQPSEPRDSAVYFCASGLATGVGTEAFFGQGTRLTVV.

The chain couples TRBV12-3 or TRBV12-4 to TRBJ1-5; D gene uncertain. Trimming cost V 1 base and J 8 bases, with 9 bases left between them. This CDR3 comprises 13 residues. The CDR3 reads CASSLGGAEPQHF. In DNA, the CDR3 is TGTGCCAGCAGTTTAGGGGGAGCGGAGCCCCAGCATTTT.

The CDR3 protein is CASTGGGVDNEQFF. The CDR3, as DNA: TGTGCCAGCACTGGCGGGGGGGTCGACAATGAGCAGTTCTTC. The J gene is TRBJ2-1, the V gene TRBV27; 9 nucleotides align to TRBD2. The CDR3 length is 14 residues. J lost 5 bases, V lost 7 bases, and 6 bases had no gene match. Germline lookup yields CDR1 MNHEY and CDR2 SMNVEV (reference sequence).

The gene calls are TRBV2 and TRBJ2-5; TRBD2 agrees at 10 bases. The V gene's germline CDR1 is SNHLY and CDR2 FYNNEI. CDR3 length: 16 amino acids. The ends lost 1 base at V and 1 base at J; junction bases unmatched: 3. The CDR3 here is CASSEDLAGAQETQYF. The DNA for the CDR3 is TGTGCCAGCAGTGAAGATCTAGCGGGGGCCCAAGAGACCCAGTACTTC.

This clone showed up just once. The V and J genes are TRBV5-4 and TRBJ2-3, with TRBD1 as a possible D gene (6 bases). The CDR3 runs to 14 residues. Trimming removed 4 bases at V and 5 bases at J, with 14 bases between. CDR1 and CDR2 (germline): SGHNT, YYREEE (reference sequence). The CDR3 loop is CASSPRTDRDTQYF. The CDR3 DNA follows: TGTGCCAGCAGCCCTAGGACAGATCGAGATACGCAGTATTTT.

This clone appeared a few times. The rearrangement uses TRBV4-3 and TRBJ2-2; TRBD2 might be the D (5 bases). The V gene's germline CDR1 is LGHNA and CDR2 YSLEER. The CDR3 has 17 amino acids. Trimming took off 0 bases at V and 5 bases at J, with 16 bases between the two ends. The CDR3 region is CASSQERLFILTGELFF. CDR3 in DNA: TGCGCCAGCAGCCAAGAACGACTATTCATCCTAACCGGGGAGCTGTTTTTT.

The chain employs TRBV27 and TRBJ2-1; D remains unclear. V lost 2 bases, J lost 2 bases, and 10 bases lay in between. The CDR3 is made up of 15 amino acids. Germline loops: CDR1 MNHEY, CDR2 SMNVEV (reference sequence). CDR3 region: CASSLGIAPYNEQFF. The CDR3 bases are TGTGCCAGCAGTTTAGGAATAGCTCCCTACAATGAGCAGTTCTTC.

The V and J genes are TRBV9 and TRBJ1-2; 7 nucleotides align to TRBD1. V shed 0 bases, J shed 1 base, and the junction held 12 bases outside the gene matches. Germline V gene data show CDR1 as SGDLS and CDR2 as YYNGEE. The CDR3 has 18 amino acids. CDR3 loop: CASSVVVGDSQDNYGYTF. As DNA, the CDR3 is TGTGCCAGCAGCGTAGTGGTTGGGGACAGTCAGGATAACTATGGCTACACCTTC.

The V call is TRBV19, the J call TRBJ1-2; TRBD1 matches 8 bases. From germline, CDR1 is LNHDA and CDR2 SQIVND (reference sequence). The CDR3 sequence is 16 residues long. Trimming removed 5 bases from V and 5 bases from J; junction bases left unmatched: 13. CDR3 region: CASSPLTGTGLYGYTF. CDR3 nucleotide sequence: TGTGCCAGTAGTCCCTTAACCGGGACAGGCCTTTATGGCTACACCTTC.

V gene TRBV4-3 combines with J gene TRBJ1-1, with 7 bases that match TRBD1. This CDR3 has 13 residues. Losses at the gene ends were 7 bases for V and 4 bases for J; bases not matched to a gene: 6. CDR1 LGHNA and CDR2 YSLEER come from the germline V gene. The CDR3, as DNA: TGCGCCAGCAACCGACAGGGAAGCACTGAAGCTTTCTTT. It yields the protein CASNRQGSTEAFF.

This clone was recorded only once. This chain uses TRBV11-2 with TRBJ1-4, with a tentative D call TRBD1 (5 bases). V gave up 0 bases and J gave up 8 bases, with 10 bases separating them. The CDR3 spans 14 residues. Germline-derived CDR1 and CDR2 are SGHAT and FQNNGV. The CDR3 loop reads CASSLEVGGEKLFF. CDR3 coding DNA: TGTGCCAGCAGCTTAGAGGTTGGGGGGGAAAAACTGTTTTTT.

The chain uses TRBV5-4 and TRBJ1-1, with a possible D match to TRBD1 (5 bases). Trimming stripped 1 base from V and 0 bases from J, with 10 bases between. This CDR3 comprises 15 residues. The germline V gene has CDR1 SGHNT and CDR2 YYREEE (reference sequence). The CDR3 sequence is CASSLTGAMNTEAFF. The CDR3 region has the DNA TGTGCCAGCAGCTTGACAGGCGCTATGAACACTGAAGCTTTCTTT.

The rearrangement uses TRBV5-1 and TRBJ2-5; 8 bases align to TRBD2. The CDR3 extends over 15 amino acids. Germline V gene data show CDR1 as SGHRS and CDR2 as YFSETQ. The V and J ends lost 1 base and 5 bases, in that order; junction bases with no gene match: 7. The CDR3 loop is CASSLSGGFMETQYF. The CDR3 DNA follows: TGCGCCAGCAGCTTGTCGGGGGGGTTTATGGAGACCCAGTACTTC. Filled out from reference TRBV5-1 and TRBJ2-5, the complete variable domain reads KAGVTQTPRYLIKTRGQQVTLSCSPISGHRSVSWYQQTPGQGLQFLFEYFSETQRNKGNFPGRFSGRQFSNSRSEMNVSTLELGDSALYLCASSLSGGFMETQYFGPGTRLLVL.

The sample holds a few counts of this clone. The rearrangement joins TRBV7-2 to TRBJ2-5; TRBD2 matches at 8 bases. Germline CDR1 and CDR2: SGHTA and FQGNSA. V lost 3 bases to trimming and J lost 2 bases; unmatched junction nucleotides: 5. The CDR3 has 15 residues. The CDR3 nucleotides read TGTGCCAGCAGCTTCGTAGCGGGGTCGCAAGAGACCCAGTACTTC. This translates into CASSFVAGSQETQYF.

The chain joins TRBV5-1 to TRBJ2-3; TRBD2 matches 7 bases. The CDR3 covers 16 residues. Germline CDR1 reads SGHRS; CDR2 reads YFSETQ. V trimming: 2 bases; J trimming: 5 bases; junction bases outside the gene matches: 11. The CDR3 DNA is TGCGCCAGCAGCTTTTTAGCGGGCGGGCGGGTAGATACGCAGTATTTT. This codes for CASSFLAGGRVDTQYF.

This chain links TRBV12-3 or TRBV12-4 with TRBJ1-1; D is possibly TRBD1 (5 bases). The CDR3 sequence is 13 residues long. Trimming left V 7 bases short and J 0 bases short, with 9 bases between. CDR3 loop: CASKRTLNTEAFF. The DNA for the CDR3 is TGTGCCAGCAAGAGGACACTGAACACTGAAGCTTTCTTT.

The chain joins TRBV15 to TRBJ1-4; D call uncertain. Germline V lookup: CDR1 LNHNV, CDR2 YYDKDF (reference sequence). This CDR3 is 16 amino acids long. V gave up 1 base and J gave up 5 bases, with 14 bases separating them. This CDR3 reads CATSRGGRVSNEKLFF. The CDR3 region has the DNA TGTGCCACCAGCAGAGGTGGTAGAGTGTCAAATGAAAAACTGTTTTTT.

CDR3 in DNA: TGTGCCAGCAGCCTTTCTTACGTCGGGAAAGCCTACGAGCAGTACTTC. Translated, it gives CASSLSYVGKAYEQYF. V gene TRBV14 combines with J gene TRBJ2-7; a weak D match, TRBD2 (5 bases). V lost 4 bases and J 2 bases, leaving 18 bases between the germline ends. This CDR3 is 16 amino acids long. Germline V gives CDR1 SGHDN, CDR2 FVKESK.

This chain links TRBV7-8 with TRBJ1-5; possible D gene TRBD1, 5 bases. There are 17 residues in the CDR3. Germline assignment: CDR1 SGHVS and CDR2 FQNEAQ. V was clipped by 1 base and J by 5 bases, with 18 bases between them. Here the CDR3 DNA reads TGTGCCAGCAGCTTAGGGCAGGGCTTCGGGCAGGATCAGCCCCAGCATTTT. It is translated as CASSLGQGFGQDQPQHF.

This sequence joins TRBV7-3 and TRBJ1-6; TRBD1 is a possible D gene (6 bases). The CDR3 runs to 15 residues. Trimming shortened V by 2 bases and J by 5 bases, and 10 bases separated the two germline ends. Germline V gene lookup returns CDR1 SGHTA and CDR2 FQGTGA. CDR3 region: CASSLGGQHNSPLHF. DNA for the CDR3: TGTGCCAGCAGCTTAGGGGGACAACATAATTCACCCCTCCACTTT.

The chain joins TRBV4-2 to TRBJ2-5; 9 bases are a match to TRBD2. The CDR3 loop spans 15 amino acids. Germline lookup yields CDR1 LGHNA and CDR2 YNFKEQ. The ends lost 4 bases at V and 1 base at J; junction bases unmatched: 4. In DNA, the CDR3 is TGTGCCAGCAGCCCGCGGGGGGGCCCCCAAGAGACCCAGTACTTC. Translating it yields CASSPRGGPQETQYF.

The J gene is TRBJ1-1, the V gene TRBV2; TRBD1 matches at 7 bases. This CDR3 region has 16 residues. CDR1 is SNHLY and CDR2 is FYNNEI in the germline V gene. V dropped 6 bases and J dropped 0; count of bases not matched to a gene: 10. The CDR3 nucleotides are TGTGCCAGCAGCAAGGGAGCCGGGACAGTGAACACTGAAGCTTTCTTT. This gives the protein CASSKGAGTVNTEAFF.

This chain joins TRBV5-1 and TRBJ2-3, with D perhaps matching TRBD2 (6 bases). The CDR3 covers 15 residues. From germline, CDR1 is SGHRS and CDR2 YFSETQ. Between the trimmed V and J ends, which lost 1 base and 4 bases, there was a span of 13 bases. Written as DNA, the CDR3 is TGCGCCAGCAGCTTGTGGGAGCGGGTTGCAGATACGCAGTATTTT. The encoded protein is CASSLWERVADTQYF. The entire variable domain, with the rest obtained from reference TRBV5-1 and TRBJ2-3, is as follows: KAGVTQTPRYLIKTRGQQVTLSCSPISGHRSVSWYQQTPGQGLQFLFEYFSETQRNKGNFPGRFSGRQFSNSRSEMNVSTLELGDSALYLCASSLWERVADTQYFGPGTRLTVL.